The clone carrying this T cell receptor (beta chain) was picked up a small number of times. The antigen remains undetermined. MiXCR was run by TCRdb on the RT-PCR reads, yielding one entry per CDR3 protein. Among 400,000 to 650,000 distinct CDR3 sequences listed, approximately 7.7% were seen once. CDR1 is DFQATT and CDR2 is SNEGSKA in the germline V gene (reference sequence). The CDR3 sequence is 14 residues long. J was trimmed by 4 bases and V by 3 bases; bases with no gene match: 5. This record comes from a study of response to subunit inactivated influenza vaccine. Overall study results and limits: A suggestion made by the authors is that each seasonal influenza vaccination recruits few new T cells.

The specimen was PBMCs from blood, collected 23 months after vaccination. V is TRBV20-1 and J is TRBJ1-1; 10 bases line up with TRBD1. The TCR sequence derives from a man aged 45 to 75 who received an inactivated influenza vaccine. CDR3 loop: CSASPDRGLTEAFF. CDR3 nucleotides: TGCAGTGCTAGTCCAGACAGGGGGCTCACTGAAGCTTTCTTT.